Below, one TCR beta chain is given with its context. The entry originates in a study of blood T cell repertoires in COVID-19. Study-wide context: The samples span acute and convalescent COVID-19 from the United States, Italy and Spain.

Repertoires were generated with immunoSEQ multiplex PCR, while TCRdb's copy carries only in-frame clones and drops some. The data contain over 200,000 clones, 91% of them singletons. Ages ranged from roughly 18 to 100 years, with residence in around 24 US areas. Cohorts were assigned according to the clinical history that participants reported. The CDR3 has 15 amino acids. Germline V gene sequence: CDR1 SEHNR, CDR2 FQNEAQ (reference sequence). Trimming took 4 bases from V and 1 from J, leaving 13 bases between them. The rearrangement links TRBV7-9 to TRBJ1-1; D perhaps matches TRBD1 (6 bases). Sequencing was performed on PBMCs or T cells enriched from blood (not recorded which). This TCR was recovered from a human donor in a cohort exposed to, infected with or recovered from COVID-19 (not recorded which). The donor label of this sample is uncertain. For the CDR3, the DNA is TGTGCCAGCAGCTGGCCCCGGGGACAGAACACTGAAGCTTTCTTT. Translating it yields CASSWPRGQNTEAFF. Supplemented by reference TRBV7-9 and TRBJ1-1, the full variable domain reads DTGVSQNPRHKITKRGQNVTFRCDPISEHNRLYWYRQTLGQGPEFLTYFQNEAQLEKSRLLSDRFSAERPKGSFSTLEIQRTEQGDSAMYLCASSWPRGQNTEAFFGQGTRLTVV.